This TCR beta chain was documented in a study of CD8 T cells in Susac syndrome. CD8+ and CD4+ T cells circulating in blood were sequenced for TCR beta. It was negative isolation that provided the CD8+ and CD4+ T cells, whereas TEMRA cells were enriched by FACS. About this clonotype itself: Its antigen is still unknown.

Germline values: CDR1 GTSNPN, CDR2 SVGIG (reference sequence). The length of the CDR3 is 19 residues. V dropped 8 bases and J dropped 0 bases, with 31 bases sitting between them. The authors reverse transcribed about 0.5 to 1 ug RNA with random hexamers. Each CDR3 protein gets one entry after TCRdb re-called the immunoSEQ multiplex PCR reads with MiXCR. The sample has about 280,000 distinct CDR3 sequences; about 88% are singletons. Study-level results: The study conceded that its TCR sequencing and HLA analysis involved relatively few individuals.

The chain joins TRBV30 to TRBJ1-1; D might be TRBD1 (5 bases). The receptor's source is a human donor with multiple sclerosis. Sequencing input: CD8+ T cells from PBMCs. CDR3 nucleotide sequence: TGTGCCCCTGCAGAGGGGTCCACGAGAAGGTTGGCCGTGAACACTGAAGCTTTCTTT. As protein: CAPAEGSTRRLAVNTEAFF.